What follows is one T cell receptor beta chain and its context. Its matching antigen is unknown. The sorted-subset replicate PCRs were given around 0.2 ug DNA, which is around 29,000 T cell genomes. TCRdb's copy holds only in-frame clones and misses some; the assay was immunoSEQ multiplex PCR. The sample comprises millions of clones, roughly 95% of which are singletons, and about 0.13% rests with the top ten. The data stem from a study of shared clonotypes between healthy human individuals. Study-wide points: Clonotype sharing across a few donors was observed for about 4.8% of naive CD4 clonotypes. Larger estimated richness was generally seen in naive subsets than in memory subsets. With few donors, the genetic and exposure-history diversity represented was limited.

The sample taken for sequencing was naive CD4+ T cells sorted from blood. The sample's subset: CD45RA+ positively selected. This receptor was taken from a man aged 18 to 35 in good health.

The CDR3 sequence is CASRPGLAGVTDTQYF. CDR3 DNA sequence: TGCGCCAGCAGACCAGGACTAGCGGGAGTCACAGATACGCAGTATTTT. This rearrangement joins TRBV5-1 to TRBJ2-3; 13 bases are a match to TRBD2. Germline V gene sequence: CDR1 SGHRS, CDR2 YFSETQ. Unmatched junction bases numbered 5, after V lost 5 bases and J lost 2 bases. The CDR3 consists of 16 residues.